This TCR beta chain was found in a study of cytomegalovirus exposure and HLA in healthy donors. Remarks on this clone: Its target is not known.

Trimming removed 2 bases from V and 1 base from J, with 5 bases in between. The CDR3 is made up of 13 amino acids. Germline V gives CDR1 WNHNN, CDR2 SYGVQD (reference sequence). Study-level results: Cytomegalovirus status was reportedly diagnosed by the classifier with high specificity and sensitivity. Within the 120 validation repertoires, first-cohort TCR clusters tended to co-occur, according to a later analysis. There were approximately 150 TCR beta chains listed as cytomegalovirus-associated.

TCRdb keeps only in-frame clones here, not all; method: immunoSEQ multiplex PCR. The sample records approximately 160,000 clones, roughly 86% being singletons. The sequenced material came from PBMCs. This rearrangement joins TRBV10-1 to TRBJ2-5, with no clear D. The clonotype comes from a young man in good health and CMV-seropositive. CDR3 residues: CASSEGSQETQYF. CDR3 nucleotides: TGCGCCAGCAGTGAGGGTAGCCAAGAGACCCAGTACTTC.